A selection of T cell receptor beta chains follows, all from one sample in a study of blood T cell repertoires in COVID-19. Produced via immunoSEQ multiplex PCR; TCRdb's table is partial and in-frame only. The data hold fewer than 200,000 clones, with 85% to 90% observed a single time. Sequencing was done on a sample of peripheral blood. The receptors come from a woman aged 55-70 years with acute or convalescent COVID-19. CDR3s include the opening cysteine and the closing phenylalanine or tryptophan. Fields, in order: CDR3 DNA, CDR3 protein, D gene, V gene, J gene, clone size. A D gene is named only where the DNA matches it firmly. Part of the rows lack a size; the others show once, few, many or a class for expanded clones.

cdr3_nt: TGTGCCAGCAGCTTGGAACAGATCGGAGAGCAGTACTTC
cdr3_aa: CASSLEQIGEQYF
d_call: .
v_call: TRBV5-4
j_call: TRBJ2-7
clone_size: .

cdr3_nt: TGTGCCAGCAGCCGGGAACCGGGACTAGCGGCGTTGACCGGGGAGCTGTTTTTT
cdr3_aa: CASSREPGLAALTGELFF
d_call: TRBD2
v_call: TRBV14
j_call: TRBJ2-2
clone_size: .

cdr3_nt: TGCGCCAGCAGCCCAACCGGGACAGGGGTTTTAGATACGCAGTATTTT
cdr3_aa: CASSPTGTGVLDTQYF
d_call: TRBD1
v_call: TRBV5-1
j_call: TRBJ2-3
clone_size: .

cdr3_nt: TGTGCCAGCAGTTCCGCGGGAGGCAGTAGGCAGCCCCAGCATTTT
cdr3_aa: CASSSAGGSRQPQHF
d_call: .
v_call: TRBV28
j_call: TRBJ1-5
clone_size: .

cdr3_nt: TGTGCCACCAGCAGACGCGACAGGGACACTGAAGCTTTCTTT
cdr3_aa: CATSRRDRDTEAFF
d_call: TRBD1
v_call: TRBV15
j_call: TRBJ1-1
clone_size: .

cdr3_nt: TGCGCCAGCAGCTTGGTATCCCCTGAGGATTCACCCCTCCACTTT
cdr3_aa: CASSLVSPEDSPLHF
d_call: .
v_call: TRBV5-1
j_call: TRBJ1-6
clone_size: .

cdr3_nt: TGTGCCAGTAGACCGACTAGCCTCGAAAACATTCAGTACTTC
cdr3_aa: CASRPTSLENIQYF
d_call: TRBD2
v_call: TRBV19
j_call: TRBJ2-4
clone_size: .

cdr3_nt: TGTGCCAGCTCACGTGTCTCGAGGCTCGGGGGTAGAGATACGCAGTATTTT
cdr3_aa: CASSRVSRLGGRDTQYF
d_call: .
v_call: TRBV18
j_call: TRBJ2-3
clone_size: few

cdr3_nt: TGTGCCAGCAGTAATCCCCGGGACAGTAACTACGAGCAGTACTTC
cdr3_aa: CASSNPRDSNYEQYF
d_call: TRBD1
v_call: TRBV6-5
j_call: TRBJ2-7
clone_size: .

cdr3_nt: TGTGCCAGCAGTGAGAGCTTAAAGACTGAAGCTTTCTTT
cdr3_aa: CASSESLKTEAFF
d_call: .
v_call: TRBV6-1
j_call: TRBJ1-1
clone_size: .

cdr3_nt: TGCGCCAGCAGCTTGGCCGTTGAACGGACTGAAGCTTTCTTT
cdr3_aa: CASSLAVERTEAFF
d_call: .
v_call: TRBV5-1
j_call: TRBJ1-1
clone_size: .

cdr3_nt: TGTGCCAGCAGCCCAGATTCAAACTATGGCTACACCTTC
cdr3_aa: CASSPDSNYGYTF
d_call: .
v_call: TRBV3-1/TRBV3-2
j_call: TRBJ1-2
clone_size: .

cdr3_nt: TGTGCCAGCAGTTACTCGACAAGAGTGGGGAACACTGAAGCTTTCTTT
cdr3_aa: CASSYSTRVGNTEAFF
d_call: .
v_call: TRBV6-6
j_call: TRBJ1-1
clone_size: .

cdr3_nt: TGTGCCAGCAGCGCGAGGGCAGGGGACGGCAATCAGCCCCAGCATTTT
cdr3_aa: CASSARAGDGNQPQHF
d_call: .
v_call: TRBV5-6
j_call: TRBJ1-5
clone_size: .

cdr3_nt: TGTGCCAGTGACAGGGTTTTTGGAGACACTGAAGCTTTCTTT
cdr3_aa: CASDRVFGDTEAFF
d_call: TRBD1
v_call: TRBV2
j_call: TRBJ1-1
clone_size: .

cdr3_nt: TGTGCCAGTAGTATCCAGAGGGGGCTTAGCAATCAGCCCCAGCATTTT
cdr3_aa: CASSIQRGLSNQPQHF
d_call: TRBD1
v_call: TRBV19
j_call: TRBJ1-5
clone_size: once

cdr3_nt: TGTGCCAGCAGTTTCGGCGGGAGCGTTCCGGAGGAGCAGTTCTTC
cdr3_aa: CASSFGGSVPEEQFF
d_call: TRBD2
v_call: TRBV6-5
j_call: TRBJ2-1
clone_size: .

cdr3_nt: TGCGCCAGCAGCTCGACAGGGGACACCGGGGAGCTGTTTTTT
cdr3_aa: CASSSTGDTGELFF
d_call: TRBD1
v_call: TRBV5-1
j_call: TRBJ2-2
clone_size: .

cdr3_nt: TGTGCCAGCAGCCAAGAGAAACTAGCGGGATTAAATGAGCAGTTCTTC
cdr3_aa: CASSQEKLAGLNEQFF
d_call: TRBD2
v_call: TRBV14
j_call: TRBJ2-1
clone_size: .

cdr3_nt: TGTGCCAGCAGTGAAGCCAGGGCAGGGGGCAATTATGGCTACACCTTC
cdr3_aa: CASSEARAGGNYGYTF
d_call: TRBD1
v_call: TRBV6-1
j_call: TRBJ1-2
clone_size: .

cdr3_nt: TGTGCCACCTCTAGCGGGATCACAGATACGCAGTATTTT
cdr3_aa: CATSSGITDTQYF
d_call: TRBD2
v_call: TRBV2
j_call: TRBJ2-3
clone_size: .

cdr3_nt: TGTGCCAGCAGTGACAGCGCCGGGGAGCTGTTTTTT
cdr3_aa: CASSDSAGELFF
d_call: .
v_call: TRBV6-1
j_call: TRBJ2-2
clone_size: .

cdr3_nt: TGTGCCAGCAGCCTACAGGGGGCAAGTCAGCCCCAGCATTTT
cdr3_aa: CASSLQGASQPQHF
d_call: TRBD1
v_call: TRBV5-4
j_call: TRBJ1-5
clone_size: few

cdr3_nt: TGTGCCAGTACCTTAACAGGGGGCACAGGAGGCTACACCTTC
cdr3_aa: CASTLTGGTGGYTF
d_call: TRBD1
v_call: TRBV19
j_call: TRBJ1-2
clone_size: once

cdr3_nt: TGTGCCAGCAGCTCAGCGGGCTGGACAGATACGCAGTATTTT
cdr3_aa: CASSSAGWTDTQYF
d_call: .
v_call: TRBV7-9
j_call: TRBJ2-3
clone_size: .

cdr3_nt: TGTGCCAGCAGCGTAGCGGGAGGTTCGACCTCAGAAGCTTTCTTT
cdr3_aa: CASSVAGGSTSEAFF
d_call: .
v_call: TRBV9
j_call: TRBJ1-1
clone_size: .

cdr3_nt: TGCGCCAGCAGCTTAACCGGGGGCGGGGGTAATTCACCCCTCCACTTT
cdr3_aa: CASSLTGGGGNSPLHF
d_call: .
v_call: TRBV5-1
j_call: TRBJ1-6
clone_size: .

cdr3_nt: TGTGCCAGCAGCCCGACCAGCGGGGGCTACAATGAGCAGTTCTTC
cdr3_aa: CASSPTSGGYNEQFF
d_call: TRBD2
v_call: TRBV7-3
j_call: TRBJ2-1
clone_size: .

cdr3_nt: TGTGCCTGGAGTATCCAGATGGAAGCTTTCTTT
cdr3_aa: CAWSIQMEAFF
d_call: .
v_call: TRBV30
j_call: TRBJ1-1
clone_size: .

cdr3_nt: TGCGCCAGCAGCGTCACTAGCGGGAGCTCCTACGAGCAGTACTTC
cdr3_aa: CASSVTSGSSYEQYF
d_call: TRBD2
v_call: TRBV5-1
j_call: TRBJ2-7
clone_size: .

cdr3_nt: TGTGCCAGCAGTGATGCCAGGGGAGGGTCTGAAGCTTTCTTT
cdr3_aa: CASSDARGGSEAFF
d_call: .
v_call: TRBV6-4
j_call: TRBJ1-1
clone_size: .

cdr3_nt: TGTGCCACCAGTGATTTGCGCAATGAGCAGTTCTTC
cdr3_aa: CATSDLRNEQFF
d_call: .
v_call: TRBV24-1
j_call: TRBJ2-1
clone_size: once

cdr3_nt: TGTGCCAGTACTCCGTCTGGAAACACCATATATTTT
cdr3_aa: CASTPSGNTIYF
d_call: .
v_call: TRBV30
j_call: TRBJ1-3
clone_size: .